This T cell receptor beta chain comes out of a study of untreated major depressive disorder. Assay used: immunoSEQ multiplex PCR; TCRdb lists only in-frame clones, some missing. In the table there are roughly 14,000 clones, around nine tenths of which are singletons. About 95% CD4+ purity was typical by flow cytometry. The count of this clone is one. This TCR came from a man aged 25-45 years with major depressive disorder. The sequencing input was CD4+ T cells from PBMCs.

Written as DNA, the CDR3 is TGTGCCAGCAGCGCCGGACTCCTCTCTGGAAACACCATATATTTT. Amino acid sequence: CASSAGLLSGNTIYF. This chain joins TRBV7-8 and TRBJ1-3; D not certain. The V gene's germline CDR1 is SGHVS and CDR2 FQNEAQ. V lost 5 bases to trimming and J lost 0 bases, with 11 bases between them. This CDR3 contains 15 residues. Full variable domain (outside the CDR3, taken from reference TRBV7-8 and TRBJ1-3): GAGVSQSPRYKVAKRGQDVALRCDPISGHVSLFWYQQALGQGPEFLTYFQNEAQLDKSGLPSDRFFAERPEGSVSTLKIQRTQQEDSAVYLCASSAGLLSGNTIYFGEGSWLTVV.